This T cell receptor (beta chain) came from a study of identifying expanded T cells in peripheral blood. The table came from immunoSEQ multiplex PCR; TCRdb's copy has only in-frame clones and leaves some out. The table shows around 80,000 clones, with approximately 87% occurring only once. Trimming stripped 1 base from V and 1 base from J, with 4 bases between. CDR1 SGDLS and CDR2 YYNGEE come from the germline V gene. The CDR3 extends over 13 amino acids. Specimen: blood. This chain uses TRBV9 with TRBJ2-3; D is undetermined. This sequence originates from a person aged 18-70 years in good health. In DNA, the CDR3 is TGTGCCAGCAGCGTAAGCGGCACAGATACGCAGTATTTT. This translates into CASSVSGTDTQYF.